The 14 T cell receptor beta chains reported below all come from one sample, sequenced in a study of CD8+ T cells in alopecia areata (dated by TCRdb to 2016 to 2019). The time point label, as the study defines it: baseline before oral tofacitinib. Preparation of the library involved the immunoSEQ multiplex PCR assay. RNA was extracted from all samples and reverse transcribed into cDNA, which served as template for TCR sequencing. In its TCRdb copy, this immuneACCESS table keeps in-frame sequences only and misses some clones. Where compared with another copy, unresolved V genes explain less than half of these, and the others have no known cause. The sample contains 150,000 to 200,000 clones, 50% to 70% of them found a single time. The top ten constitute about 15% of the sample. The sample consisted of CD4+ T cells sorted from blood, taken at week 0. The source of these receptors is a human donor with alopecia areata.

The CDR3 is CASSPSAGVGAFF. In nucleotides, the CDR3 is TGTGCCAGCAGCCCTAGTGCTGGGGTGGGAGCTTTCTTT. The V and J genes are TRBV9 and TRBJ1-1; no reliable D call. V was pared by 4 bases and J by 10 bases, with 17 bases between. The germline V gene encodes CDR1 SGDLS and CDR2 YYNGEE. CDR3 length equals 13 residues.

The rearrangement joins TRBV7-9 to TRBJ1-5; D is unclear. The germline V gene has CDR1 SEHNR and CDR2 FQNEAQ (reference sequence). The CDR3 length is 14 residues. V was cut by 2 bases and J by 3 bases, with 8 bases left in between. CDR3 protein: CASSLSGINQPQHF. The DNA of the CDR3 is TGTGCCAGCAGCTTATCCGGGATCAATCAGCCCCAGCATTTT.

V is TRBV5-8 and J is TRBJ1-1; D not certain. The CDR3 runs to 14 residues. The germline V gene encodes CDR1 SGHTS and CDR2 YDEGEE. Trimming pared 0 bases from V and 1 base from J, leaving 7 bases between. CDR3 nucleotides: TGTGCCAGCAGCTTGGGCCCACAGAACACTGAAGCTTTCTTT. Translated, it gives CASSLGPQNTEAFF.

This clone turned up a few times. The J gene is TRBJ2-3, the V gene TRBV5-1; D is unclear. Trimming shortened V by 5 bases and J by 1 base, and 5 bases separated the two germline ends. This CDR3 spans 12 amino acids. The germline gives CDR1 SGHRS, CDR2 YFSETQ. The CDR3 DNA reads as TGCGCCAGCAGACGTCGCACAGATACGCAGTATTTT. Protein sequence: CASRRRTDTQYF.

The chain links TRBV5-1 to TRBJ2-3, with a weak D call TRBD2 (6 bases). The V and J ends lost 4 bases and 6 bases respectively, with 15 bases between them. The germline gives CDR1 SGHRS, CDR2 YFSETQ. This CDR3 is built from 14 residues. CDR3 loop: CASSTGTVGDTQYF. CDR3 DNA: TGCGCCAGCAGCACCGGGACTGTCGGCGATACGCAGTATTTT. Full variable domain (rest looked up from reference TRBV5-1 and TRBJ2-3): KAGVTQTPRYLIKTRGQQVTLSCSPISGHRSVSWYQQTPGQGLQFLFEYFSETQRNKGNFPGRFSGRQFSNSRSEMNVSTLELGDSALYLCASSTGTVGDTQYFGPGTRLTVL.

The CDR3 here is CASSGQGEETQYF. DNA for the CDR3: TGTGCCAGCAGCGGACAGGGGGAGGAGACCCAGTACTTC. This chain links TRBV21-1 with TRBJ2-5; no DNA check was done on the table's D call, TRBD1. TRBV21-1 is deemed a pseudogene. The CDR3 contains 13 residues.

The V gene is TRBV25-1, the J gene TRBJ1-2, with no clear D. The ends were cut back, 6 bases at V and 7 bases at J, with 21 bases in the middle. This CDR3 region has 15 residues. The germline V gene has CDR1 MGHDK and CDR2 SYGVNS. DNA for the CDR3: TGTGCCAGCAGCCGCCCCGGCGGGTTAGGCGGTGGCTACACCTTC. It yields the protein CASSRPGGLGGGYTF.

This clone was seen ten or more times. The V and J genes are TRBV2 and TRBJ1-6; 9 bases are a match to TRBD1. The junction had 9 bases not matched to a gene; V was cut back by 7 bases and J by 11 bases. CDR3 length: 14 amino acids. CDR1 is SNHLY and CDR2 is FYNNEI in the germline V gene. The CDR3 DNA sequence: TGTGCCAGCACCAGCGGACAGGGGAGGACACCCCTCCACTTT. Translating it yields CASTSGQGRTPLHF.

In this sample, this clone turned up a few times. J is TRBJ1-1 and V is TRBV29-1, with D unclear. The CDR3 spans 11 residues. Germline values: CDR1 SQVTM, CDR2 ANQGSEA. With 5 bases removed from V and 1 base from J, the gap between germline ends came to 5 bases. CDR3 nucleotide sequence: TGCAGCGTTCGACCGAACACTGAAGCTTTCTTT. Its translation is CSVRPNTEAFF.

The chain has TRBV10-3 and TRBJ2-5; D unresolved. V dropped 2 bases and J dropped 4 bases, with 5 bases sitting between them. CDR1 and CDR2 from the germline V gene are ENHRY and SYGVKD. The CDR3 consists of 12 residues. The CDR3 here is CAISEGLETQYF. CDR3 sequence (DNA): TGTGCCATCAGTGAGGGGTTAGAGACCCAGTACTTC.

The chain links TRBV30 to TRBJ2-3; D is undetermined. This CDR3 contains 11 residues. The V and J ends lost 7 bases and 4 bases respectively, with 9 bases between them. Germline CDR1 GTSNPN, CDR2 SVGIG (reference sequence). The CDR3 bases are TGTGCCTATACACGGGCAGATACGCAGTATTTT. Residues: CAYTRADTQYF.

J is TRBJ2-1 and V is TRBV5-1, with 7 bases fitting TRBD1. Germline V gives CDR1 SGHRS, CDR2 YFSETQ. Trimming took 4 bases from V and 4 from J; bases not matched to a gene: 5. The CDR3 extends over 14 amino acids. The CDR3 DNA follows: TGCGCCAGCAGCACAGGGACAGTTTACAATGAGCAGTTCTTC. It yields the protein CASSTGTVYNEQFF.

V is TRBV7-9 and J is TRBJ2-3; TRBD2 is a possible D gene (5 bases). This CDR3 has 12 amino acids. V lost 3 bases, J lost 9 bases, and 10 bases lay in between. CDR1 SEHNR and CDR2 FQNEAQ come from the germline V gene (reference sequence). The CDR3 coding sequence is TGTGCCAGCAGCTTGACTACGAAGACGCAGTATTTT. It is translated as CASSLTTKTQYF.

This clone was recorded a few times. V is TRBV7-9 and J is TRBJ1-5, with D possibly being TRBD1 (6 bases). V gave up 5 bases and J gave up 5 bases, with 10 bases separating them. The CDR3 spans 13 residues. From germline, CDR1 is SEHNR and CDR2 FQNEAQ (reference sequence). CDR3 sequence reads: CASSTGQYQPQHF. CDR3 coding DNA: TGTGCCAGCAGCACCGGACAGTATCAGCCCCAGCATTTT.